The rows below give T cell receptor beta chains drawn from one sample of a study of regulatory T cells in long-lasting Graves disease. TCRdb called the multiplex PCR reads again in MiXCR, with one record for every CDR3 protein. The sample consists of 400,000 to 500,000 distinct CDR3 sequences, around 20% of them appearing once. Sequencing was performed on peripheral blood mononuclear cells (PBMCs), taken when the disease was refractory, from a patient treated with antithyroid drugs. The receptors stem from a female donor with Graves disease. CDR3s include the opening cysteine and the closing phenylalanine or tryptophan. Clone size is shown for a subset of rows, as once, few, many or a class of expanded clone.

>TRBV12-3/TRBV12-4|many|TRBJ2-5
CASSSTGDLETQYF
>TRBV29-1|many|TRBJ1-1
CSVLDGNTEAFF
>TRBV29-1|.|TRBJ2-1
CSVDLASGRVWSEQFF
>TRBV19|.|TRBJ2-7
CASSISAGTSGRGIGYEQYF
>TRBV10-2|.|TRBJ1-2
CASSKGQGAGYTF
>TRBV6-4|.|TRBJ1-5
CASSETPDQPQHF
>TRBV11-3|few|TRBJ2-3
CASSQGTSGRFVDTQYF
>TRBV11-2|many|TRBJ2-7
CASSFGPASYEQYF
>TRBV5-1|.|TRBJ2-7
CASSLGDAPYEQYF
>TRBV7-2|.|TRBJ2-7
CASSRLADHSYEQYF
>TRBV27|once|TRBJ1-2
CASSLMGQGANYGYTF
>TRBV5-4|.|TRBJ1-5
CASSLRGAGQPQHF
>TRBV28|many|TRBJ2-7
CASSLNGGYYEQYF
>TRBV27|.|TRBJ2-7
CASSFRLDRAYEQYF
>TRBV12-3/TRBV12-4|many|TRBJ1-4
CASSPKEGDNEKLFF
>TRBV9|many|TRBJ2-7
CASSVAGNYEQYF
>TRBV7-9|few|TRBJ2-7
CASSAVGQTYEQYF
>TRBV2|few|TRBJ2-2
CASSERGPGELFF
>TRBV9|few|TRBJ1-4
CASSVGGAGSNEKLFF
>TRBV11-2|.|TRBJ2-1
CASSLEPAGVAEQFF
>TRBV12-3/TRBV12-4|.|TRBJ1-2
CASSRTGSLCGYTF
>TRBV6-1|few|TRBJ1-1
CASSESLLNTEAFF
>TRBV28|many|TRBJ1-5
CASMTEQIGNQPQHF
>TRBV28|many|TRBJ2-7
CASSISGIYEQYF
>TRBV11-2|few|TRBJ2-7
CASSLATGQGAKEQYF
>TRBV7-9|few|TRBJ2-5
CASSLRGKETQYF
>TRBV7-2|few|TRBJ2-7
CASSLEAQGAYEQYF
>TRBV20-1|few|TRBJ2-7
CSAREVRHITYEQYF
>TRBV27|.|TRBJ2-5
CASSLLGEETQYF
>TRBV20-1|many|TRBJ1-1
CSASPGWTEAFF
>TRBV20-1|few|TRBJ2-1
CSARKSSYNEQFF
>TRBV28|many|TRBJ1-5
CASRPQGTLEHF
>TRBV30|few|TRBJ2-6
CAGDAGANVLTF
>TRBV20-1|many|TRBJ1-1
CSARIRDTEAFF
>TRBV27|.|TRBJ2-7
CASPVAGEQYF
>TRBV28|many|TRBJ2-7
CASRMWEGTHEQYF
>TRBV11-2|many|TRBJ2-7
CASGPTGILYEQYF
>TRBV19|few|TRBJ2-2
CASQPTNRGTGELFF